What follows are 31 T cell receptor beta chains derived from one specimen sequenced in a study of T-cell reconstitution after alpha-beta-depleted transplantation in children. Unique molecular identifiers were incorporated into the prepared TCRbeta library. From the PCR reads, TCRdb called clonotypes with MiXCR, one entry per CDR3 protein. This table holds 610,000 or so distinct CDR3 sequences, 25% to 30% found once. This sample comprised PBMCs, obtained before TCRalphabeta/CD19-depleted stem cell transplant. These receptors came from a boy under two years old with Wiskott-Aldrich syndrome, due to receive a stem cell transplant.

There are a few counts of this clonotype. The chain has TRBV5-1 and TRBJ1-1; maybe TRBD1 (6 bases). Trimming left V 7 bases short and J 0 bases short, with 13 bases between. The CDR3 has 14 amino acids. Germline V CDR1 and CDR2: SGHRS, YFSETQ. DNA for the CDR3: TGCGCCAGCTGCCCCGGGACACTGAACACTGAAGCTTTCTTT. Protein product: CASCPGTLNTEAFF.

This clonotype was found a few times. CDR3 region: CATSSTRQGAKYF. Here the CDR3 DNA reads TGTGCCACCAGCAGTACTCGACAGGGGGCGAAGTACTTC. This sequence joins TRBV15 and TRBJ2-7, with 10 bases matching TRBD1. Trimming removed 3 bases from V and 11 bases from J; junction bases left unmatched: 7. Per the germline V gene, CDR1 is LNHNV and CDR2 is YYDKDF (reference sequence). This CDR3 is 13 amino acids long.

This clonotype was detected only a few times. The chain combines TRBV2 with TRBJ2-2; tentatively, D is TRBD2 (6 bases). Per the germline V gene, CDR1 is SNHLY and CDR2 is FYNNEI. V was cut by 5 bases and J by 5 bases, with 9 bases left in between. The CDR3 loop spans 13 amino acids. The CDR3, as DNA: TGTGCCAGCAGTTCGCTAGCGACCGGGGAGCTGTTTTTT. It codes for CASSSLATGELFF.

This chain connects TRBV7-6 to TRBJ1-1; 7 positions agree with TRBD1. The CDR3 contains 14 residues. J was trimmed by 5 bases and V by 0 bases; bases with no gene match: 3. Germline V lookup: CDR1 SGHVS, CDR2 FNYEAQ. CDR3 DNA: TGTGCCAGCAGCTTAGCGCTGGGACAGACTGAAGCTTTCTTT. Amino acid sequence: CASSLALGQTEAFF. Complete variable domain (other parts from reference TRBV7-6 and TRBJ1-1): GAGVSQSPRYKVTKRGQDVALRCDPISGHVSLYWYRQALGQGPEFLTYFNYEAQQDKSGLPNDRFSAERPEGSISTLTIQRTEQRDSAMYRCASSLALGQTEAFFGQGTRLTVV.

V and J are TRBV28 and TRBJ2-5, with D perhaps TRBD1 (5 bases). The germline CDR1 and CDR2 sequences are MDHEN and SYDVKM. This CDR3 contains 17 residues. V dropped 2 bases and J dropped 5 bases, with 21 bases sitting between them. The CDR3 DNA follows: TGTGCCAGCAGTTTAGTGGCTAGAAGCTTTAAGGGGGAGACCCAGTACTTC. Protein product: CASSLVARSFKGETQYF.

This clonotype was seen a handful of times. This sequence joins TRBV19 and TRBJ2-1; D uncertain. The germline V and J ends were trimmed by 2 bases and 5 bases, with 16 bases remaining between them. CDR1 is LNHDA and CDR2 is SQIVND in the germline V gene (reference sequence). This CDR3 has 16 residues. The CDR3 nucleotides read TGTGCCAGTAGTATATATCTGGCAGGCCGAGACAATGAGCAGTTCTTC. Protein: CASSIYLAGRDNEQFF.

This clonotype was detected only a few times. CDR3 sequence (DNA): TGTGCCAGCAGCCCACTCGACAGAAGCTCTGGAAACACCATATATTTT. The encoded protein is CASSPLDRSSGNTIYF. The gene calls are TRBV11-2 and TRBJ1-3; perhaps TRBD1 as D (5 bases). V lost 5 bases, J lost 0 bases, and 14 bases lay in between. From germline, CDR1 is SGHAT and CDR2 FQNNGV. The CDR3 spans 16 residues.

The chain is built from TRBV7-9 and TRBJ2-3; the match to TRBD1 covers 8 bases. After removal of 3 bases from V and 4 bases from J, the junction contained 12 bases not matched to a gene. The germline CDR1 and CDR2 sequences are SEHNR and FQNEAQ (reference sequence). CDR3 length equals 17 residues. The CDR3 DNA reads as TGTGCCAGCAGCTTGCCGAAAAACAGGGGGGTCGCAGATACGCAGTATTTT. Its translation: CASSLPKNRGVADTQYF.

This rearrangement joins TRBV20-1 to TRBJ1-3; TRBD1 matches 7 bases. The CDR3 has 14 amino acids. Germline CDR1 DFQATT, CDR2 SNEGSKA (reference sequence). J lost 0 bases, V lost 5 bases, and 4 bases had no gene match. CDR3: CSAQRTGSGNTIYF. The CDR3 DNA reads TGCAGTGCTCAAAGGACAGGCTCTGGAAACACCATATATTTT.

This clonotype was found a few times. The chain joins TRBV27 to TRBJ1-6, with a possible D match to TRBD1 (6 bases). The CDR3 totals 15 residues. Germline loops: CDR1 MNHEY, CDR2 SMNVEV (reference sequence). Deletions cut 5 bases from V and 4 bases from J, with 12 bases between. CDR3 sequence reads: CASSANRAYNSPLHF. As DNA, the CDR3 is TGTGCCAGCAGTGCCAACAGGGCGTATAATTCACCCCTCCACTTT.

The sample holds a few counts of this clonotype. The chain couples TRBV12-3 or TRBV12-4 to TRBJ1-1, with D possibly being TRBD1 (6 bases). This CDR3 is 14 amino acids long. V lost 0 bases to trimming and J lost 4 bases, with 9 bases between them. In DNA, the CDR3 is TGTGCCAGCAGTTTAGCGAGGGGGGGCACTGAAGCTTTCTTT. Translated, it gives CASSLARGGTEAFF.

This clonotype was seen more than once but under ten times. The V gene is TRBV12-3 or TRBV12-4, the J gene TRBJ1-2, with D possibly being TRBD1 (5 bases). V was cut by 6 bases and J by 7 bases, with 18 bases left in between. The CDR3 sequence is 14 residues long. CDR3 nucleotides: TGTGCCAGCAGCCACACCGCTGGGGGGTTTGGCTACACCTTC. This codes for CASSHTAGGFGYTF.

This clonotype was picked up one time. V is TRBV3-1 and J is TRBJ2-6; 7 nucleotides align to TRBD2. The CDR3 totals 17 residues. Trimming at V came to 3 bases and at J to 1 base, leaving 6 bases not matched to a gene. Per the germline V gene, CDR1 is LGHDT and CDR2 is YNNKEL (reference sequence). CDR3 nucleotides: TGTGCCAGCAGCCACCTCCCGGGGGGATCTGGGGCCAACGTCCTGACTTTC. As protein: CASSHLPGGSGANVLTF. Complete variable domain (other parts from reference TRBV3-1 and TRBJ2-6): DTAVSQTPKYLVTQMGNDKSIKCEQNLGHDTMYWYKQDSKKFLKIMFSYNNKELIINETVPNRFSPKSPDKAHLNLHINSLELGDSAVYFCASSHLPGGSGANVLTFGAGSRLTVL.

This clonotype was detected a few times. J is TRBJ2-3 and V is TRBV4-1, with 11 bases identical to TRBD2. This CDR3 is 18 amino acids long. Germline lookup yields CDR1 MGHRA and CDR2 YSYEKL. V lost 1 base, J lost 1 base, and 7 bases stayed unmatched. CDR3 sequence reads: CASSQGSLAGGGTDTQYF. In DNA, the CDR3 is TGCGCCAGCAGCCAAGGATCTTTAGCGGGAGGGGGCACAGATACGCAGTATTTT.

This chain uses TRBV28 with TRBJ2-3; 10 bases line up with TRBD1. The junction had 6 bases not matched to a gene; V was cut back by 6 bases and J by 0 bases. The length of the CDR3 is 16 residues. CDR1 is MDHEN and CDR2 is SYDVKM in the germline V gene. The CDR3 reads CASRKDRGLSTDTQYF. The CDR3 bases are TGTGCCAGCAGGAAAGACAGGGGGCTTAGCACAGATACGCAGTATTTT.

This clonotype was recorded a few times. The V call is TRBV20-1, the J call TRBJ1-3; D perhaps matches TRBD1 (5 bases). Deletions cut 3 bases from V and 4 bases from J, with 19 bases between. The V gene's germline CDR1 is DFQATT and CDR2 SNEGSKA (reference sequence). The CDR3 is 16 residues long. The CDR3 sequence is CSASRHRLGTGNTIYF. The CDR3 DNA follows: TGCAGTGCTAGCCGACACAGGCTTGGCACCGGAAACACCATATATTTT.

This clonotype was seen a few times. The CDR3 DNA is TGTGCCACCAAAGCGGGGACTAGCGGGCTGAATGAGCAGTTCTTC. It specifies CATKAGTSGLNEQFF. V is TRBV10-3 and J is TRBJ2-1; TRBD2 matches 12 bases. Per the germline V gene, CDR1 is ENHRY and CDR2 is SYGVKD. There are 15 residues in the CDR3. After removal of 10 bases from V and 7 bases from J, the junction contained 11 bases not matched to a gene.

This clonotype was observed a few times. This chain links TRBV5-1 with TRBJ2-5; D possibly matches TRBD1 or TRBD2 (6 bases each). Germline CDR1 SGHRS, CDR2 YFSETQ. The CDR3 has 13 amino acids. Trimming shortened V by 5 bases and J by 5 bases, and 13 bases separated the two germline ends. The DNA for the CDR3 is TGCGCCAGCAGACTCGTAGGGGGGGAGACCCAGTACTTC. It yields the protein CASRLVGGETQYF.

This chain uses TRBV3-1 with TRBJ2-7; maybe TRBD2 (5 bases). This CDR3 comprises 15 residues. The V end was cut by 0 bases, the J end by 1 base, with 10 bases between. Per the germline V gene, CDR1 is LGHDT and CDR2 is YNNKEL (reference sequence). CDR3 sequence reads: CASSQERVRSYEQYF. CDR3 nucleotide sequence: TGTGCCAGCAGCCAAGAGAGGGTTAGGTCCTACGAGCAGTACTTC.

A few counts support this clonotype. The rearrangement joins TRBV4-1 to TRBJ1-2, with TRBD1 as a possible D gene (5 bases). Germline V gene data show CDR1 as MGHRA and CDR2 as YSYEKL. This CDR3 is built from 15 residues. Trimming shortened V by 1 base and J by 4 bases, and 13 bases separated the two germline ends. In nucleotides, the CDR3 is TGCGCCAGCAGCCAAGTCACAGGTGCTAGCTATGGCTACACCTTC. Amino acids: CASSQVTGASYGYTF.

This clonotype was seen more than once but under ten times. The chain links TRBV27 to TRBJ2-3; 11 nucleotides line up with TRBD2. V trimming: 6 bases; J trimming: 5 bases; junction bases outside the gene matches: 7. Germline V gene sequence: CDR1 MNHEY, CDR2 SMNVEV (reference sequence). The CDR3 runs 15 residues. CDR3 in DNA: TGTGCCAGCAGAATAGCGGGAGGGCCGCTAGATACGCAGTATTTT. Translation: CASRIAGGPLDTQYF.

V usage is TRBV7-8 and J usage is TRBJ2-7; 7 bases are a match to TRBD2. Germline CDR1 SGHVS, CDR2 FQNEAQ. This CDR3 has 15 amino acids. V dropped 2 bases and J dropped 1; count of bases not matched to a gene: 5. The CDR3 loop reads CASSLLRGVSYEQYF. The CDR3 nucleotides are TGTGCCAGCAGCTTACTCCGGGGGGTGTCCTACGAGCAGTACTTC.

The chain carries TRBV29-1 and TRBJ2-3; possibly TRBD1 for D (5 bases). From germline, CDR1 is SQVTM and CDR2 ANQGSEA. This CDR3 is built from 15 residues. The germline V and J ends were trimmed by 2 bases and 3 bases, with 15 bases remaining between them. CDR3 sequence (DNA): TGCAGCGTTGAATCCTTGGGGCGTGGGACAGATACGCAGTATTTT. Amino acids: CSVESLGRGTDTQYF.

This clonotype was seen a few times. J is TRBJ2-5 and V is TRBV15; 8 positions match TRBD1. In germline, CDR1 is LNHNV, CDR2 YYDKDF (reference sequence). Unmatched junction bases numbered 4, after V lost 3 bases and J lost 4 bases. This CDR3 comprises 14 residues. The CDR3 is CATSRTGAGETQYF. CDR3 in DNA: TGTGCCACCAGCAGGACAGGGGCGGGAGAGACCCAGTACTTC.

The V gene is TRBV10-3, the J gene TRBJ2-2; D gene unclear. In germline, CDR1 is ENHRY, CDR2 SYGVKD. CDR3 length equals 13 residues. The germline V and J ends were trimmed by 6 bases and 6 bases, with 11 bases remaining between them. The CDR3: CAISPPRAGELFF. The CDR3 coding sequence is TGTGCCATCAGCCCCCCTAGAGCCGGGGAGCTGTTTTTT.

CDR3: CASSRGVSGANVLTF. The CDR3 bases are TGTGCCAGCAGTCGAGGGGTTTCTGGGGCCAACGTCCTGACTTTC. V usage is TRBV13 and J usage is TRBJ2-6; D assignment may be TRBD1 or TRBD2 (5 bases each). Germline CDR1 is PRHDT and CDR2 is FYEKMQ (reference sequence). V was shortened by 6 bases and J by 1 base, with 10 bases between the two germline ends. The CDR3 extends over 15 amino acids. Supplemented by reference TRBV13 and TRBJ2-6, the full variable domain reads AAGVIQSPRHLIKEKRETATLKCYPIPRHDTVYWYQQGPGQDPQFLISFYEKMQSDKGSIPDRFSAQQFSDYHSELNMSSLELGDSALYFCASSRGVSGANVLTFGAGSRLTVL.

This clonotype occurred a few times. This chain links TRBV6-2 or TRBV6-3 with TRBJ2-2; 10 nucleotides match TRBD2. This CDR3 has 18 amino acids. Germline CDR1 reads MNHEY; CDR2 reads SVGEGT. V dropped 2 bases and J dropped 3; count of bases not matched to a gene: 9. CDR3 coding DNA: TGTGCCAGCAGTTACCCTGCTAGCGGGAGTATTTACACCGGGGAGCTGTTTTTT. Its translation: CASSYPASGSIYTGELFF.

This clonotype was seen more than once but under ten times. The genes are TRBV10-3 and TRBJ2-1, with 7 bases matching TRBD1. Trimming removed 8 bases from V and 5 bases from J; junction bases left unmatched: 12. Germline V CDR1 and CDR2: ENHRY, SYGVKD. The CDR3 is 15 residues long. DNA for the CDR3: TGTGCCATCGCCAGGGGACAGCAATTAAACAATGAGCAGTTCTTC. Its protein product is CAIARGQQLNNEQFF.

The CDR3 DNA sequence: TGTGCCAGCAGGAAGGGGACCGGGGAGTCAGGCAATCAGCCCCAGCATTTT. As protein: CASRKGTGESGNQPQHF. The V gene is TRBV5-6, the J gene TRBJ1-5, with D possibly being TRBD1 (5 bases). This CDR3 contains 17 residues. Germline V gives CDR1 SGHDT, CDR2 YYEEEE. V dropped 5 bases and J dropped 2 bases, with 20 bases sitting between them.

This clonotype was recorded a few times. The chain uses TRBV10-3 and TRBJ2-1; 8 nucleotides align to TRBD2. The CDR3 is made up of 15 amino acids. J lost 5 bases, V lost 11 bases, and 14 bases had no gene match. CDR1 and CDR2 from the germline V gene are ENHRY and SYGVKD. CDR3 coding DNA: TGTGCCTCCCGAAAGTCCGGGAGGGAGGACAATGAGCAGTTCTTC. Encoded protein: CASRKSGREDNEQFF.

This clonotype was found a few times. The V gene is TRBV7-8, the J gene TRBJ2-2; 11 bases match TRBD1. V lost 4 bases, J lost 6 bases, and 4 bases stayed unmatched. The CDR3 runs to 15 residues. CDR1 and CDR2 from the germline V gene are SGHVS and FQNEAQ. As DNA, the CDR3 is TGTGCCAGCAGCTCCGGACAGGGGGCGTCCGGGGAGCTGTTTTTT. This translates into CASSSGQGASGELFF.